This T cell receptor beta chain emerged from a study of T cells in tuberculosis. Study observations and caveats: Active tuberculosis cases were adults; controls were adolescents.

In regard to this clone: Antigen specificity is unknown.

The V gene's germline CDR1 is SGHDT and CDR2 YYEEEE. Trimming removed 0 bases at V and 12 bases at J, with 16 bases between. CDR3 length: 14 residues. The data were produced by immunoSEQ multiplex PCR, yet TCRdb's version contains in-frame clones alone and is incomplete. This repertoire shows about 36,000 clones, about 93% found once; its top ten account for roughly 6.4%. The specimen sequenced was PBMCs. J is TRBJ1-5 and V is TRBV5-6; D unresolved. The receptor was derived from a donor under 30 with latent tuberculosis or without tuberculosis infection. CDR3 protein: CASSLVSTPSLQHF. CDR3 coding DNA: TGTGCCAGCAGCTTGGTTTCTACCCCGTCGCTCCAGCATTTT.